The text below deals with one T cell receptor (beta chain). The target antigen is unknown. In TCRdb, the reads were re-called with MiXCR into one record per CDR3 protein. Of roughly 190,000 distinct CDR3 sequences in the sample, about a tenth are singletons; the top ten hold about 4.6%. This sample was included in a study of T cell repertoires in cytomegalovirus infection. Whole-study context: Public signatures in TCR beta pointed to CMV infection and matching HLA type.

The CDR3 has 15 amino acids. V was cut by 8 bases and J by 9 bases, with 24 bases left in between. Study-wide results and caveats: CMV-specific TCR beta clonotypes restricted by HLA-C dominated the ex vivo response.

Sequenced: PBMCs. The origin of this receptor is a human donor in good health (CMV status not recorded). Some clones in this sample may be carry-over from other donors' samples. The rearrangement joins TRBV5-3 to TRBJ2-1, with D possibly TRBD2 on 7 matching bases. TRBV5-3 is an open reading frame whose function is uncertain. Here the CDR3 DNA reads TGTGCCAGCAGCCTAAGGGGGGGGGGCTTATTTGAGCAGTTCTTC. Protein: CASSLRGGGLFEQFF.